This TCR beta chain was recovered during a study of blood T cell repertoires in COVID-19. The table came from immunoSEQ multiplex PCR; TCRdb's copy has only in-frame clones and leaves some out. Among 250,000 to 400,000 clones listed, 90% were seen once. The V gene's germline CDR1 is SGHVS and CDR2 FQNEAQ. The J segment lost 6 bases and the V segment lost 1 base, leaving 13 bases of the junction unmatched. The CDR3 sequence is 18 residues long. The receptor comes from a young woman with COVID-19, enrolled during active disease. The V and J genes are TRBV7-8 and TRBJ2-1; 9 bases match TRBD2. Specimen: peripheral blood. The CDR3 spells CASSLVVIAGGVVNEQFF. As DNA, the CDR3 is TGTGCCAGCAGCTTAGTGGTTATCGCGGGAGGGGTTGTCAATGAGCAGTTCTTC.